This TCR beta chain originates from a study of blood T cell repertoires in COVID-19. Study background: The United States, Italy and Spain supplied acute and convalescent COVID-19 samples. T cells, B-cell-depleted T cells, or PBMCs provided the cDNA or gDNA that served as material.

The participants were between roughly 18 and 100 years old and came from some 23 US areas. Sequencing used immunoSEQ multiplex PCR; TCRdb keeps in-frame clones, though not all of them. In the table there are about 270,000 clones, about 88% of which are singletons. This clonotype was sampled from a woman aged 45-65 years who had recovered from COVID-19. Material: PBMCs or T cells enriched from blood (not recorded which).

The CDR3 DNA follows: TGTGCCAGCACCCGAGGGCATGGCTACACCTTC. It translates to CASTRGHGYTF. J is TRBJ1-2 and V is TRBV28; D gene uncertain. Germline V gene sequence: CDR1 MDHEN, CDR2 SYDVKM. This CDR3 is built from 11 residues. V lost 7 bases to trimming and J lost 6 bases, with 9 bases between them.